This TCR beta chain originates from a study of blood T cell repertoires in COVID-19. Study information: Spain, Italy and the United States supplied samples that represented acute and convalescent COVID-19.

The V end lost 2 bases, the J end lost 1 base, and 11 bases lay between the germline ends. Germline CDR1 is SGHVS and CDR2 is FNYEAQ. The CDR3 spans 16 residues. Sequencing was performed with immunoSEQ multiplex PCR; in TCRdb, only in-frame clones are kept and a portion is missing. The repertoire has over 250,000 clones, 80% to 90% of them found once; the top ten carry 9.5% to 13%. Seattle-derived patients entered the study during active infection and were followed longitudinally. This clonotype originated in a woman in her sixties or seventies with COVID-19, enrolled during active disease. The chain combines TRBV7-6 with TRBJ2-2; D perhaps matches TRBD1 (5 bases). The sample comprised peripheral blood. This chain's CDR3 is CASSLSGQGNTGELFF. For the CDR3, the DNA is TGTGCCAGCAGCTTAAGTGGTCAGGGGAACACCGGGGAGCTGTTTTTT.